This entry lists 17 T cell receptor beta chains sequenced from one sample in a study of response to subunit inactivated influenza vaccine. TCRdb ran MiXCR on the RT-PCR reads and lists one entry per CDR3 protein. The sample contains about 830,000 distinct CDR3 sequences, approximately 18% of which appear only once. The specimen comprised PBMCs from blood, sampled around 5 days after vaccination. These receptor sequences come from a man aged 50 to 59 who received an inactivated influenza vaccine.

The rearrangement joins TRBV12-3 or TRBV12-4 to TRBJ1-2; no definite D call. This CDR3 has 12 amino acids. The V end lost 8 bases, the J end lost 8 bases, and 15 bases lay between the germline ends. In DNA, the CDR3 is TGTGCCAGCGGGGTCCACCCTTTGGGCTACACCTTC. It translates to CASGVHPLGYTF.

This clonotype has more than one count but fewer than ten. The chain carries TRBV6-1 and TRBJ1-4; D possibly corresponds to TRBD1 (6 bases). The CDR3 extends over 13 amino acids. The germline V gene has CDR1 MNHNS and CDR2 SASEGT. Trimming left V 6 bases short and J 10 bases short, with 15 bases between. CDR3 nucleotides: TGTGCCAGCAGAAAAACAGGGATCGGAAAACTGTTTTTT. Residues: CASRKTGIGKLFF.

The DNA of the CDR3 is TGTGCCAGCAGCTTAGGGACTAGCGGGAACCCCTACAATGAGCAGTTCTTC. Its translation is CASSLGTSGNPYNEQFF. This chain connects TRBV11-1 to TRBJ2-1, with 12 nucleotides matching TRBD2. The CDR3 is made up of 17 amino acids. The V gene end was trimmed by 1 base and the J gene end by 2 bases; junction bases not matched to a gene: 3. Germline V CDR1 and CDR2: SGHAT, FQDESV (reference sequence).

This clonotype was counted between two and nine times. J is TRBJ2-3 and V is TRBV7-9; TRBD1 agrees at 7 bases. Germline assignment: CDR1 SEHNR and CDR2 FQNEAQ (reference sequence). With V trimmed by 6 bases and J by 4 bases, 13 bases remained unmatched. This CDR3 region has 16 residues. CDR3 coding DNA: TGTGCCAGCAGTAGGAGGTGGCAGGGGGTGGCAGATACGCAGTATTTT. Translated, it gives CASSRRWQGVADTQYF.

The chain links TRBV28 to TRBJ2-2, with no clear D. Trimming stripped 9 bases from V and 0 bases from J, with 8 bases between. This CDR3 contains 13 residues. Germline CDR1 and CDR2: MDHEN and SYDVKM. In DNA, the CDR3 is TGTGCCAGTATAGCTCCGAACACCGGGGAGCTGTTTTTT. It specifies CASIAPNTGELFF. The variable domain in full, completed from reference TRBV28 and TRBJ2-2, reads DVKVTQSSRYLVKRTGEKVFLECVQDMDHENMFWYRQDPGLGLRLIYFSYDVKMKEKGDIPEGYSVSREKKERFSLILESASTNQTSMYLCASIAPNTGELFFGEGSRLTVL.

This clonotype was seen repeatedly, ten times or more. The chain uses TRBV12-3 or TRBV12-4 and TRBJ2-5, with TRBD2 matching 13 bases. V shed 6 bases, J shed 4 bases, and the junction held 8 bases outside the gene matches. The CDR3 contains 16 residues. The CDR3 region has the DNA TGTGCCAGCAGCCCTGGGGGACTAGCGGGACGAGAGACCCAGTACTTC. It specifies CASSPGGLAGRETQYF.

The chain joins TRBV9 to TRBJ1-4; D not resolved. CDR1 and CDR2 from the germline V gene are SGDLS and YYNGEE. The CDR3 consists of 15 residues. V lost 4 bases and J 5 bases, leaving 15 bases between the germline ends. Here the CDR3 reads CASSPETTGNEKLFF. The DNA for the CDR3 is TGTGCCAGCAGCCCCGAGACCACGGGGAATGAAAAACTGTTTTTT.

This rearrangement joins TRBV3-1 to TRBJ1-3; possibly TRBD1 for D (5 bases). Germline V CDR1 and CDR2: LGHDT, YNNKEL (reference sequence). The V and J ends lost 3 bases and 0 bases respectively, with 9 bases between them. This CDR3 has 15 amino acids. The CDR3 loop is CASSQAQVSGNTIYF. In DNA form, the CDR3 reads TGTGCCAGCAGCCAGGCACAGGTCTCTGGAAACACCATATATTTT.

This clonotype was observed a handful of times. This chain links TRBV29-1 with TRBJ2-4; TRBD2 matches at 7 bases. Germline assignment: CDR1 SQVTM and CDR2 ANQGSEA. After removal of 4 bases from V and 7 bases from J, the junction contained 13 bases not matched to a gene. This CDR3 spans 15 amino acids. Here the CDR3 DNA reads TGCAGCGTTGGGACCGGGGGGTTGAGGACGAACATTCAGTACTTC. It is translated as CSVGTGGLRTNIQYF. Full variable domain (outside the CDR3, taken from reference TRBV29-1 and TRBJ2-4): SAVISQKPSRDICQRGTSLTIQCQVDSQVTMMFWYRQQPGQSLTLIATANQGSEATYESGFVIDKFPISRPNLTFSTLTVSNMSPEDSSIYLCSVGTGGLRTNIQYFGAGTRLSVL.

The chain employs TRBV7-9 and TRBJ2-1, with 10 bases fitting TRBD2. Per germline, CDR1 SEHNR and CDR2 FQNEAQ (reference sequence). The junction had 9 bases not matched to a gene; V was cut back by 5 bases and J by 2 bases. The CDR3 spans 17 residues. The CDR3 is CASSPTPGLAAYNEQFF. In DNA, the CDR3 is TGTGCCAGCAGCCCGACTCCCGGACTAGCGGCCTACAATGAGCAGTTCTTC.

Points on this clonotype: A much larger clone is a single base away; this may be a read error. The chain links TRBV7-9 to TRBJ2-3, with D unclear. Germline CDR1 is SEHNR and CDR2 is FQNEAQ (reference sequence). This CDR3 contains 13 residues. Trimming pared 1 base from V and 6 bases from J, leaving 8 bases between. CDR3 sequence (DNA): TGTGCCAGCAGCTTAGATTGCGGTGATACGCAGTATTTT. Translated: CASSLDCGDTQYF.

The table lists this clonotype with many counts. The J gene is TRBJ2-2, the V gene TRBV12-3 or TRBV12-4; the D is unclear. The V end was cut by 7 bases, the J end by 1 base, with 10 bases between. The CDR3 sequence is 14 residues long. The CDR3 here is CASTLTENTGELFF. The CDR3 region has the DNA TGTGCCAGCACCCTAACTGAGAACACCGGGGAGCTGTTTTTT.

This clonotype was observed at least ten times. This chain links TRBV20-1 with TRBJ2-3, with 7 nucleotides matching TRBD2. This CDR3 is 13 amino acids long. V lost 0 bases, J lost 5 bases, and 2 bases stayed unmatched. CDR1 and CDR2 from the germline V gene are DFQATT and SNEGSKA (reference sequence). The CDR3 nucleotides are TGCAGTGCTAGAGATCCGGGAGGAGATACGCAGTATTTT. Translation: CSARDPGGDTQYF.

The genes are TRBV11-2 and TRBJ1-1; D remains ambiguous. V lost 1 base to trimming and J lost 0 bases, with 9 bases between them. The CDR3 length is 15 residues. Germline lookup yields CDR1 SGHAT and CDR2 FQNNGV. CDR3 sequence (DNA): TGTGCCAGCAGCTTAGGGGGTTCCATGAACACTGAAGCTTTCTTT. Amino acid sequence: CASSLGGSMNTEAFF. Full variable domain (rest looked up from reference TRBV11-2 and TRBJ1-1): EAGVAQSPRYKIIEKRQSVAFWCNPISGHATLYWYQQILGQGPKLLIQFQNNGVVDDSQLPKDRFSAERLKGVDSTLKIQPAKLEDSAVYLCASSLGGSMNTEAFFGQGTRLTVV.

This clonotype was seen a handful of times. The chain is built from TRBV29-1 and TRBJ2-7; D is perhaps TRBD2 (6 bases). The CDR3 length is 13 residues. V was clipped by 5 bases and J by 2 bases, with 13 bases between them. Germline CDR1 and CDR2: SQVTM and ANQGSEA. CDR3 in DNA: TGCAGCGTTCTGGCGGGATCAACCTACGAGCAGTACTTC. It codes for CSVLAGSTYEQYF.

This clonotype appeared a few times. This sequence joins TRBV12-3 or TRBV12-4 and TRBJ2-3; D possibly matches TRBD1 or TRBD2 (5 bases each). Trimming pared 3 bases from V and 3 bases from J, leaving 13 bases between. This CDR3 contains 15 residues. The DNA of the CDR3 is TGTGCCAGCAGTTTGGGGGTGTTAGGGACAGATACGCAGTATTTT. It specifies CASSLGVLGTDTQYF.

This clonotype was observed many times. The chain carries TRBV12-3 or TRBV12-4 and TRBJ2-7; 7 nucleotides agree with TRBD1. Trimming removed 3 bases from V and 4 bases from J; junction bases left unmatched: 6. This CDR3 is built from 14 residues. The CDR3 nucleotides are TGTGCCAGCAGTTTGAAGGGGGCTGGATACGAGCAGTACTTC. The encoded protein is CASSLKGAGYEQYF.